The 11 T cell receptor beta chains listed next were all sequenced from one sample in a study of human T cells and chemical hapten exposure. TCRdb processed the RACE reads anew with MiXCR; each CDR3 protein has one entry. The sample yields some 98,000 distinct CDR3 sequences, under 14% seen once. Sample time point: pre-sensitization, week 0. Treatment reported: therapeutic diphenylcyclopropenone sensitization with weekly scalp DPC. The sample was whole blood, taken in connection with sensitization to the hapten diphenylcyclopropenone (DPC). These receptor sequences come from a woman aged 55-69 years with alopecia areata. Some clones in this sample may be carry-over from other donors' samples.

This clonotype was recorded many times. The genes are TRBV7-9 and TRBJ1-6; 9 positions agree with TRBD1. Per germline, CDR1 SEHNR and CDR2 FQNEAQ (reference sequence). The CDR3 runs to 17 residues. After removal of 4 bases from V and 10 bases from J, the junction contained 14 bases not matched to a gene. This CDR3 is CASSSPPGQGRESPLHF. In DNA, the CDR3 is TGTGCCAGCAGCTCCCCGCCGGGACAGGGACGAGAATCACCCCTCCACTTT.

This clonotype came up many times. The chain has TRBV7-9 and TRBJ2-1, with a tentative D call TRBD1 (5 bases). CDR1 is SEHNR and CDR2 is FQNEAQ in the germline V gene (reference sequence). Trimming shortened V by 5 bases and J by 11 bases, and 10 bases separated the two germline ends. This CDR3 has 11 residues. The CDR3 is CASSPRVKQFF. CDR3 coding DNA: TGTGCCAGCAGCCCCAGGGTCAAGCAGTTCTTC. Based on the CDR3 plus reference TRBV7-9 and TRBJ2-1, the full variable domain is DTGVSQNPRHKITKRGQNVTFRCDPISEHNRLYWYRQTLGQGPEFLTYFQNEAQLEKSRLLSDRFSAERPKGSFSTLEIQRTEQGDSAMYLCASSPRVKQFFGPGTRLTVL.

This clonotype appeared a few times. The rearrangement joins TRBV30 to TRBJ1-1; weak D call: TRBD1 (5 bases). V lost 3 bases and J lost 8, with 13 bases in between. The CDR3 runs 12 residues. Germline CDR1 is GTSNPN and CDR2 is SVGIG (reference sequence). CDR3 DNA sequence: TGTGCCTGGAGCGACCAGGACAAAGAAGCTTTCTTT. Translation gives CAWSDQDKEAFF.

V gene TRBV27 combines with J gene TRBJ2-7; D is perhaps TRBD1 or TRBD2 (5 bases each). The length of the CDR3 is 12 residues. Trimming stripped 6 bases from V and 3 bases from J, with 9 bases between. CDR1 is MNHEY, CDR2 SMNVEV, per germline (reference sequence). The CDR3 DNA reads TGTGCCAGCAGAGGGACGGTCTACGAGCAGTACTTC. This encodes CASRGTVYEQYF.

This clonotype has ten or more counts. The chain uses TRBV7-2 and TRBJ2-1; 8 positions agree with TRBD2. The CDR3 runs to 15 residues. CDR1 and CDR2 (germline): SGHTA, FQGNSA. With V trimmed by 4 bases and J by 7 bases, 9 bases remained unmatched. The CDR3 region is CASSYQRGGRNEQFF. CDR3 coding DNA: TGTGCCAGCAGCTACCAACGGGGGGGCCGGAATGAGCAGTTCTTC.

This clonotype was counted many times. V is TRBV24-1 and J is TRBJ2-1; TRBD1 matches 8 bases. The trim removed 5 bases at V and 4 bases at J, leaving 3 bases unmatched. The germline gives CDR1 KGHDR, CDR2 SFDVKD. This CDR3 contains 14 residues. DNA for the CDR3: TGTGCCACCAGTGGGGACAGGATATACAATGAGCAGTTCTTC. Encoded protein: CATSGDRIYNEQFF.

The sample holds many counts of this clonotype. The chain carries TRBV27 and TRBJ1-2; no clear D gene. The ends were cut back, 5 bases at V and 8 bases at J, with 15 bases in the middle. The CDR3 extends over 13 amino acids. Germline CDR1 reads MNHEY; CDR2 reads SMNVEV (reference sequence). CDR3 protein: CASSPTPQWGYTF. In DNA form, the CDR3 reads TGTGCCAGCAGTCCAACCCCCCAGTGGGGCTACACCTTC.

This clonotype has more than one count but fewer than ten. The chain is built from TRBV7-3 and TRBJ1-1; the D is unclear. Germline CDR1 and CDR2: SGHTA and FQGTGA. The CDR3 sequence is 15 residues long. The V end lost 0 bases, the J end lost 1 base, and 9 bases lay between the germline ends. The CDR3 region is CASSLTFETNTEAFF. CDR3 nucleotide sequence: TGTGCCAGCAGCTTAACGTTCGAGACGAACACTGAAGCTTTCTTT. The complete variable domain, with remaining parts taken from reference TRBV7-3 and TRBJ1-1, reads GAGVSQTPSNKVTEKGKYVELRCDPISGHTALYWYRQSLGQGPEFLIYFQGTGAADDSGLPNDRFFAVRPEGSVSTLKIQRTERGDSAVYLCASSLTFETNTEAFFGQGTRLTVV.

This clonotype turned up a few times. DNA of the CDR3: TGTGCCAGCAGTTTTTTTCAGCGGCCTACCCAGTACTTC. It is translated as CASSFFQRPTQYF. The J gene is TRBJ2-5, the V gene TRBV12-3 or TRBV12-4; TRBD2 might be the D (5 bases). V shed 3 bases and J shed 8 bases, with 13 bases lying between them. The CDR3 totals 13 residues.

This clonotype has only a few counts. This sequence joins TRBV2 and TRBJ2-3; weak D call: TRBD1 (6 bases). There are 14 residues in the CDR3. V was cut by 3 bases and J by 2 bases, with 9 bases left in between. Germline loops: CDR1 SNHLY, CDR2 FYNNEI. CDR3 nucleotide sequence: TGTGCCAGCAGTGATAACAGGGCCACAGATACGCAGTATTTT. It specifies CASSDNRATDTQYF.

V gene TRBV6-6 combines with J gene TRBJ2-7; D call uncertain. Trimming removed 0 bases at V and 11 bases at J, with 14 bases between. From germline, CDR1 is MNHNY and CDR2 SVGAGI (reference sequence). The CDR3 covers 13 residues. CDR3 sequence (DNA): TGTGCCAGCAGTTACTCGGCGACTGGCTCTGAGTACTTC. This translates into CASSYSATGSEYF.